This T cell receptor (beta chain) was obtained from a study of Tregs in tolerant kidney transplant recipients. Germline V gene data show CDR1 as ENHRY and CDR2 as SYGVKD. CDR3 length: 12 residues. J gave up 5 bases and V 5 bases, and 2 bases lay outside the gene matches. Whole-study results and caveats: In tolerant patients, donor-specific Tregs outgrew total Tregs, suggesting antigen-driven expansion. The most relevant donor-specific Treg TCRbeta repertoire apparently came from expansion with activated donor B cells. No direct test of biological reproducibility was done here. Changing PCR primers prevented nucleotide comparison between some patients' samples.

Recipients received nonmyeloablative bone marrow transplants from related graft donors, with transient mixed chimerism. Produced via immunoSEQ multiplex PCR; TCRdb's table is partial and in-frame only. The sample lists about 64,000 clones, about 87% occurring once. On this clone itself: The antigen is unknown.

The clonotype comes from a human patient who received a combined kidney and bone marrow transplant. The graft donor may be the source of some T cells. V and J are TRBV10-3 and TRBJ1-2, with TRBD1 matching 7 bases. The sample here was CD4+ T cells from blood (PBMCs), taken 6 months after the transplant. The CDR3 DNA sequence: TGTGCCATCAGTAGACAGGGTTATGGCTACACCTTC. It encodes CAISRQGYGYTF.